The 21 T cell receptor beta chains below were found in one sample sequenced in a study of cytomegalovirus exposure and HLA in healthy donors. Researchers ran the PCR with 60 Vbeta and 13 Jbeta primers. Here immunoSEQ multiplex PCR was the method, and the copy in TCRdb shows in-frame clones only, minus some. Of 120,000 to 150,000 clones listed, over 70% are singletons. The sample consisted of PBMCs. The receptors here all came from a middle-aged man in good health and CMV-seropositive.

A few counts support this clone. This sequence joins TRBV5-1 and TRBJ2-7; TRBD1 aligns across 11 bases. J was trimmed by 2 bases and V by 6 bases; bases with no gene match: 7. CDR3 length equals 15 residues. CDR1 SGHRS and CDR2 YFSETQ come from the germline V gene. The CDR3 sequence: CASTTGQGVTYEQYF. DNA for the CDR3: TGCGCCAGCACCACGGGACAGGGGGTTACCTACGAGCAGTACTTC. The whole variable domain, filled in from reference TRBV5-1 and TRBJ2-7, reads KAGVTQTPRYLIKTRGQQVTLSCSPISGHRSVSWYQQTPGQGLQFLFEYFSETQRNKGNFPGRFSGRQFSNSRSEMNVSTLELGDSALYLCASTTGQGVTYEQYFGPGTRLTVT.

This chain uses TRBV27 with TRBJ1-1; 12 positions match TRBD1. Unmatched junction bases numbered 0, after V lost 0 bases and J lost 4 bases. The germline CDR1 and CDR2 sequences are MNHEY and SMNVEV (reference sequence). CDR3 length: 15 residues. The CDR3 coding sequence is TGTGCCAGCAGTTTATCGGGACAGGGGGCCACTGAAGCTTTCTTT. It codes for CASSLSGQGATEAFF.

The chain carries TRBV6-1 and TRBJ1-2; 8 nucleotides agree with TRBD1. This CDR3 spans 16 amino acids. The junction had 7 bases not matched to a gene; V was cut back by 4 bases and J by 0 bases. The germline V gene encodes CDR1 MNHNS and CDR2 SASEGT. CDR3 DNA: TGTGCCAGCAGTGCACGGGACAGGCAAACTAACTATGGCTACACCTTC. Amino acids: CASSARDRQTNYGYTF.

This clone was counted only a few times. The chain couples TRBV6-1 to TRBJ1-1, with 8 bases aligning to TRBD1. The CDR3 has 12 residues. CDR1 is MNHNS, CDR2 SASEGT, per germline. The junction had 5 bases not matched to a gene; V was cut back by 9 bases and J by 5 bases. CDR3 in amino acids: CASRQGRTEAFF. The CDR3 coding sequence is TGTGCCAGTCGACAGGGGAGGACTGAAGCTTTCTTT.

This sequence joins TRBV28 and TRBJ1-5; no clear D gene. CDR3 length equals 16 residues. V lost 2 bases and J 0 bases, leaving 11 bases between the germline ends. Looked up from germline, CDR1 is MDHEN and CDR2 is SYDVKM. The CDR3 DNA is TGTGCCAGCAGTTTAGAAGCGAGACGTAGCAATCAGCCCCAGCATTTT. Its protein product is CASSLEARRSNQPQHF.

In its sample, this clone was seen once. V is TRBV4-3 and J is TRBJ2-3, with unresolved D. CDR3 size: 16 residues. Trimming stripped 1 base from V and 1 base from J, with 12 bases between. CDR1 and CDR2 (germline): LGHNA, YSLEER. The CDR3 DNA is TGCGCCAGCAGCCAAGGCGACCAGGCTCGCACAGATACGCAGTATTTT. Its protein is CASSQGDQARTDTQYF.

This clone appeared a single time. V usage is TRBV19 and J usage is TRBJ2-5, with 7 bases lining up with TRBD2. Germline-derived CDR1 and CDR2 are LNHDA and SQIVND (reference sequence). The CDR3 length is 15 residues. V trimming: 5 bases; J trimming: 1 base; junction bases outside the gene matches: 7. The CDR3 nucleotides read TGTGCCAGTAGTCCCCGGGGAGGGTTCCAAGAGACCCAGTACTTC. Translation: CASSPRGGFQETQYF.

The chain carries TRBV5-1 and TRBJ2-5, with 8 bases identical to TRBD1. V trimming: 1 base; J trimming: 5 bases; junction bases outside the gene matches: 7. This CDR3 has 15 residues. In germline, CDR1 is SGHRS, CDR2 YFSETQ. DNA of the CDR3: TGCGCCAGCAGCTTGTCAGGACAGGGTGGGGAGACCCAGTACTTC. It translates to CASSLSGQGGETQYF.

The chain employs TRBV6-5 and TRBJ1-2, with TRBD1 as a possible D gene (6 bases). The CDR3 runs to 16 residues. Trimming removed 3 bases at V and 3 bases at J, with 17 bases between. CDR1 and CDR2 (germline): MNHEY, SVGAGI. CDR3 nucleotide sequence: TGTGCCAGCAGTTATGGGGGGGCCAACCCCCACTATGGCTACACCTTC. Protein: CASSYGGANPHYGYTF.

The chain recombines TRBV2 with TRBJ1-2; a possible D gene is TRBD1 (5 bases). Trimming stripped 5 bases from V and 6 bases from J, with 19 bases between. CDR3 length equals 15 residues. Germline CDR1 reads SNHLY; CDR2 reads FYNNEI. The CDR3 nucleotides are TGTGCCAGCAGTAACCATCCGGGGGGGTCGGATGGCTACACCTTC. Its protein product is CASSNHPGGSDGYTF.

The chain uses TRBV5-1 and TRBJ1-1, with a possible D match to TRBD1 (5 bases). This CDR3 has 17 residues. The V end was cut by 0 bases, the J end by 1 base, with 16 bases between. The germline V gene has CDR1 SGHRS and CDR2 YFSETQ. In nucleotides, the CDR3 is TGCGCCAGCAGCTTGGCCCCCTTAAGACAGCAGAACACTGAAGCTTTCTTT. Translating it yields CASSLAPLRQQNTEAFF.

V and J are TRBV15 and TRBJ2-7; 10 bases align to TRBD2. V lost 1 base, J lost 6 bases, and 6 bases stayed unmatched. Germline loops: CDR1 LNHNV, CDR2 YYDKDF (reference sequence). The CDR3 consists of 15 residues. The CDR3 is CATSRALAGAGEQYF. Written as DNA, the CDR3 is TGTGCCACCAGCAGAGCCCTAGCGGGAGCCGGCGAGCAGTACTTC.

V usage is TRBV19 and J usage is TRBJ1-5, with 9 nucleotides matching TRBD1. J lost 1 base, V lost 9 bases, and 4 bases had no gene match. The CDR3 is 14 residues long. Germline V lookup: CDR1 LNHDA, CDR2 SQIVND (reference sequence). CDR3 nucleotide sequence: TGTGCCAGCGGACAGGGGTACAGCAATCAGCCCCAGCATTTT. Translating gives CASGQGYSNQPQHF. Supplemented by reference TRBV19 and TRBJ1-5, the full variable domain reads DGGITQSPKYLFRKEGQNVTLSCEQNLNHDAMYWYRQDPGQGLRLIYYSQIVNDFQKGDIAEGYSVSREKKESFPLTVTSAQKNPTAFYLCASGQGYSNQPQHFGDGTRLSIL.

The J gene is TRBJ2-3, the V gene TRBV7-6; D gene uncertain. Trimming stripped 5 bases from V and 4 bases from J, with 16 bases between. Germline CDR1 reads SGHVS; CDR2 reads FNYEAQ. The length of the CDR3 is 15 residues. CDR3 nucleotide sequence: TGTGCCAGCAGCCCCCGCGACCTGGGCCCAGATACGCAGTATTTT. Its protein is CASSPRDLGPDTQYF.

This clone was observed a handful of times. At the DNA level, this CDR3 is encoded by other sequences in the same sample as well. The V call is TRBV4-1, the J call TRBJ1-2, with TRBD1 identical over 8 bases. The J segment lost 4 bases and the V segment lost 1 base, leaving 2 bases of the junction unmatched. Per germline, CDR1 MGHRA and CDR2 YSYEKL. The CDR3 has 14 amino acids. This CDR3 reads CASSQVGQGYGYTF. The CDR3 coding sequence is TGCGCCAGCAGCCAAGTTGGACAGGGCTATGGCTACACCTTC.

The chain uses TRBV21-1 and TRBJ1-1; the table's D call, TRBD1, was not checked against the DNA. TRBV21-1 corresponds to a pseudogene. The CDR3 is made up of 12 amino acids. The CDR3, as DNA: TGTGCCAGAGGACAGTGGACCACTGAAGCTTTCTTT. It yields the protein CARGQWTTEAFF.

This rearrangement joins TRBV5-1 to TRBJ2-7; 7 nucleotides match TRBD2. This CDR3 has 14 residues. CDR1 is SGHRS, CDR2 YFSETQ, per germline. J lost 2 bases, V lost 0 bases, and 2 bases had no gene match. CDR3 sequence reads: CASSLAGGTYEQYF. Written as DNA, the CDR3 is TGCGCCAGCAGCTTGGCGGGGGGAACCTACGAGCAGTACTTC.

The V and J genes are TRBV2 and TRBJ1-3; D is undetermined. Germline assignment: CDR1 SNHLY and CDR2 FYNNEI. This CDR3 spans 14 amino acids. Trimming left V 8 bases short and J 1 base short, with 12 bases between. The CDR3 sequence: CASGQSGSGNTIYF. The CDR3 nucleotides are TGTGCCAGCGGGCAAAGCGGGTCTGGAAACACCATATATTTT. Variable domain in full (rest from reference TRBV2 and TRBJ1-3): EPEVTQTPSHQVTQMGQEVILRCVPISNHLYFYWYRQILGQKVEFLVSFYNNEISEKSEIFDDQFSVERPDGSNFTLKIRSTKLEDSAMYFCASGQSGSGNTIYFGEGSWLTVV.

The sample holds a few counts of this clone. The gene calls are TRBV7-9 and TRBJ2-5, with D tentatively TRBD1 (6 bases). The J call could be wrong; TRBJ2-7 is a better fit for the DNA end. Germline-derived CDR1 and CDR2 are SEHNR and FQNEAQ (reference sequence). CDR3 length: 14 amino acids. CDR3 amino acids: CASSLEQGPYEQYF. The CDR3 bases are TGTGCCAGCAGCTTAGAACAGGGCCCCTACGAGCAGTACTTC.

The V call is TRBV7-2, the J call TRBJ1-3; 7 bases agree with TRBD1. This CDR3 is built from 14 residues. Per the germline V gene, CDR1 is SGHTA and CDR2 is FQGNSA. Trimming removed 5 bases from V and 2 bases from J; junction bases left unmatched: 3. The CDR3: CASSRQGAGNTIYF. The CDR3 nucleotides are TGTGCCAGCAGCCGACAGGGTGCTGGAAACACCATATATTTT.

In this sample, this clone turned up a few times. V gene TRBV15 combines with J gene TRBJ1-5; D uncertain. In germline, CDR1 is LNHNV, CDR2 YYDKDF (reference sequence). The CDR3 spans 19 residues. V dropped 0 bases and J dropped 2 bases, with 20 bases sitting between them. The CDR3 nucleotides are TGTGCCACCAGCAGAGAGTATGGGGAACGGAGGGCCGGCAATCAGCCCCAGCATTTT. It is translated as CATSREYGERRAGNQPQHF.